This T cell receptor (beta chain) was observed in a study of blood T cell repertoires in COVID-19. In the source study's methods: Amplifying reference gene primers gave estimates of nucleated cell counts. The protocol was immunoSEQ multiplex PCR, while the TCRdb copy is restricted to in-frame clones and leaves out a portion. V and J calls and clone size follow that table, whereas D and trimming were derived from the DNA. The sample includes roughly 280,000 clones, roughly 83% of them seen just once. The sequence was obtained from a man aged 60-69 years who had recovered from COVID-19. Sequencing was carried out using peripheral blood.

CDR3 residues: CASSQEASASDTQYF. DNA of the CDR3: TGTGCCAGCAGCCAAGAAGCTAGCGCCTCAGATACGCAGTATTTT. V is TRBV3-1 (or the pseudogene TRBV3-2) and J is TRBJ2-3, with D possibly matching TRBD2 (6 bases). The CDR3 extends over 15 amino acids. Trimming shortened V by 0 bases and J by 4 bases, and 11 bases separated the two germline ends. CDR1 and CDR2 (germline): LGHDT, YNNKEL (reference sequence).